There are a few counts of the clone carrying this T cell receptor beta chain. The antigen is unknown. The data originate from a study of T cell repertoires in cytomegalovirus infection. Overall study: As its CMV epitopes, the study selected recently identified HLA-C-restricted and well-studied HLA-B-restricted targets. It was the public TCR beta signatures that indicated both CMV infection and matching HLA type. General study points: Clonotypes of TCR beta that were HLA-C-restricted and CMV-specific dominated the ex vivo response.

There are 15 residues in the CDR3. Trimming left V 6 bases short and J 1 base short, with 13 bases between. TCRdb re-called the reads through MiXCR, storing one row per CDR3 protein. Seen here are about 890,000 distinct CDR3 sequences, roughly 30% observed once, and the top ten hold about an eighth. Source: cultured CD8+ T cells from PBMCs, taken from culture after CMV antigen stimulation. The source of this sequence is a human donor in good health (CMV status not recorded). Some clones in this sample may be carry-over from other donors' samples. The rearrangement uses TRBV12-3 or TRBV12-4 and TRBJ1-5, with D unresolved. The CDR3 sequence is CASRKGVRSNQPQHF. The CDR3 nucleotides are TGTGCCAGCAGGAAAGGTGTACGGAGCAATCAGCCCCAGCATTTT.